Presented here are 16 T cell receptor beta chains from one specimen sequenced in a study of T-cell reconstitution after alpha-beta-depleted transplantation in children. Notes on the study in general: T-cell counts and diversity at one year post-transplant came mainly from newly produced T cells.

Unique molecular identifiers featured in how the TCRbeta library was prepared. A single record per CDR3 protein comes from TCRdb applying MiXCR to the PCR reads. Of some 300,000 distinct CDR3 sequences in the sample, over 7.5% were seen once. These receptors' antigens are unknown. Sequenced here: peripheral blood, sampled 360 days after TCRalphabeta/CD19-depleted stem cell transplant. These receptors originate from a female patient aged 2-15 years who had a stem cell transplant for Fanconi anemia, so the T cells may come from the graft donor.

V is TRBV5-1 and J is TRBJ1-1; 8 nucleotides agree with TRBD1. Germline CDR1 SGHRS, CDR2 YFSETQ. This CDR3 spans 15 amino acids. V shed 3 bases and J 7 bases; nucleotides not matched to a gene: 11. The CDR3 nucleotides read TGCGCCAGCAGCTCCGGATCTCGACAGGGGTTTGAAGCTTTCTTT. It codes for CASSSGSRQGFEAFF.

The chain links TRBV5-8 to TRBJ2-4; D gene uncertain. Germline V gene sequence: CDR1 SGHTS, CDR2 YDEGEE. Trimming pared 5 bases from V and 3 bases from J, leaving 15 bases between. The CDR3 is made up of 15 amino acids. In DNA form, the CDR3 reads TGTGCCAGCAGTTTTATTACAGCGAGCAAAAACATTCAGTACTTC. Translated: CASSFITASKNIQYF. Variable domain in full (rest from reference TRBV5-8 and TRBJ2-4): EAGVTQSPTHLIKTRGQQATLRCSPISGHTSVYWYQQALGLGLQFLLWYDEGEERNRGNFPPRFSGRQFPNYSSELNVNALELEDSALYLCASSFITASKNIQYFGAGTRLSVL.

J is TRBJ2-1 and V is TRBV7-7; D assignment may be TRBD1 or TRBD2 (6 bases each). V shed 3 bases and J shed 5 bases, with 20 bases lying between them. This CDR3 has 17 residues. From germline, CDR1 is SSHAT and CDR2 FNYEAQ (reference sequence). CDR3 in amino acids: CASSFGFPGAVDNEQFF. The CDR3 nucleotides are TGTGCCAGCAGCTTCGGGTTTCCGGGGGCCGTTGACAATGAGCAGTTCTTC.

This clonotype was observed many times. The chain combines TRBV7-9 with TRBJ1-2; 8 bases fit TRBD1. J gave up 1 base and V 5 bases, and 3 bases lay outside the gene matches. The germline V gene encodes CDR1 SEHNR and CDR2 FQNEAQ (reference sequence). The CDR3 covers 14 residues. The CDR3 here is CASSTGGNNYGYTF. The CDR3 DNA sequence: TGTGCCAGCAGCACAGGGGGTAATAACTATGGCTACACCTTC.

This clonotype has at least ten counts. V gene TRBV29-1 combines with J gene TRBJ1-2, with D perhaps TRBD1 (6 bases). The CDR3 length is 12 residues. V was cut by 4 bases and J by 3 bases, with 9 bases left in between. CDR1 is SQVTM, CDR2 ANQGSEA, per germline. CDR3 region: CSVGQGYYGYTF. The DNA for the CDR3 is TGCAGCGTTGGCCAGGGGTACTATGGCTACACCTTC.

The chain has TRBV20-1 and TRBJ2-7; D ambiguous. The germline V and J ends were trimmed by 3 bases and 7 bases, with 16 bases remaining between them. CDR3 length: 13 amino acids. Per the germline V gene, CDR1 is DFQATT and CDR2 is SNEGSKA (reference sequence). CDR3 nucleotides: TGCAGTGCTAGTAGTACATTCTCGGGTGAGCAGTACTTC. This gives the protein CSASSTFSGEQYF.

This clonotype was counted at least ten times. The chain joins TRBV7-8 to TRBJ2-5, with a weak D call TRBD2 (5 bases). CDR3 size: 14 residues. The V and J ends lost 2 bases and 5 bases respectively, with 12 bases between them. Germline-derived CDR1 and CDR2 are SGHVS and FQNEAQ. CDR3 nucleotide sequence: TGTGCCAGCAGCTTATTAAACCGGAGGGAGACCCAGTACTTC. Translating it yields CASSLLNRRETQYF.

This clonotype was seen repeatedly, ten times or more. The chain is built from TRBV27 and TRBJ2-3, with 8 positions matching TRBD2. This CDR3 has 15 residues. V gave up 6 bases and J gave up 1 base; unmatched junction bases: 6. CDR1 and CDR2 (germline): MNHEY, SMNVEV (reference sequence). CDR3 DNA sequence: TGTGCCAGCAGACGGGCTAGCGGGCGCACAGATACGCAGTATTTT. Translating gives CASRRASGRTDTQYF.

The table lists this clonotype with many counts. One end of the junction is discordant with germline, which a read error may explain. DNA for the CDR3: TGTGCCAGCAGTCTGGGACTAGCGGGATACAATGAGCAGTTCTTC. Protein sequence: CASSLGLAGYNEQFF. The gene calls are TRBV5-1 and TRBJ2-1; 13 bases map to TRBD2. This CDR3 has 15 residues. CDR1 is SGHRS and CDR2 is YFSETQ in the germline V gene.

This chain connects TRBV27 to TRBJ2-1; 7 nucleotides agree with TRBD1. CDR1 MNHEY and CDR2 SMNVEV come from the germline V gene (reference sequence). V lost 6 bases, J lost 7 bases, and 15 bases stayed unmatched. The CDR3 consists of 16 residues. CDR3 amino acids: CASSRIPRQGANEQFF. For the CDR3, the DNA is TGTGCCAGCAGCCGCATACCTCGACAGGGAGCGAATGAGCAGTTCTTC.

This clonotype occurred many times. The V gene is TRBV6-5, the J gene TRBJ2-2; D gene unclear. This CDR3 comprises 15 residues. The V gene lost 4 bases and the J gene lost 0 bases, with 9 bases spanning the gap. Germline-derived CDR1 and CDR2 are MNHEY and SVGAGI. CDR3 sequence reads: CASSSTLTNTGELFF. Here the CDR3 DNA reads TGTGCCAGCAGTTCCACACTCACGAACACCGGGGAGCTGTTTTTT.

V usage is TRBV30 and J usage is TRBJ2-7; D possibly corresponds to TRBD1 (6 bases). CDR3 length equals 16 residues. Trimming shortened V by 3 bases and J by 1 base, and 19 bases separated the two germline ends. Germline V lookup: CDR1 GTSNPN, CDR2 SVGIG (reference sequence). The CDR3 nucleotides are TGTGCCTGGAGCGGCGCCGGGACACCGTATTCCTACGAGCAGTACTTC. Amino acids: CAWSGAGTPYSYEQYF.

The chain uses TRBV10-2 and TRBJ2-5; 9 bases map to TRBD1. The junction had 6 bases not matched to a gene; V was cut back by 6 bases and J by 4 bases. The CDR3 is 14 amino acids. From germline, CDR1 is WSHSY and CDR2 SAAADI. The CDR3 DNA sequence: TGCGCCAGCAGATACCCGGACAGGGGAGAGACCCAGTACTTC. Amino acids: CASRYPDRGETQYF.

In its sample, this clonotype was seen many times. The chain has TRBV28 and TRBJ2-1; TRBD2 matches at 8 bases. The CDR3 is made up of 15 amino acids. The V segment lost 3 bases and the J segment 0 bases; nucleotides outside the gene matches: 1. CDR1 is MDHEN, CDR2 SYDVKM, per germline. The CDR3 reads CASSFRGGSYNEQFF. DNA of the CDR3: TGTGCCAGCAGTTTTCGGGGGGGCTCCTACAATGAGCAGTTCTTC.

This clonotype was seen a few times. This sequence joins TRBV7-9 and TRBJ1-5; D gene unclear. The CDR3 runs 14 residues. CDR1 SEHNR and CDR2 FQNEAQ come from the germline V gene (reference sequence). V gave up 3 bases and J gave up 3 bases, with 9 bases separating them. CDR3 sequence: CASSFGSDNQPQHF. DNA for the CDR3: TGTGCCAGCAGCTTCGGCAGTGACAATCAGCCCCAGCATTTT.

This clonotype was seen more than once but under ten times. The chain links TRBV6-5 to TRBJ2-1; TRBD1 or TRBD2 may be the D gene (6 bases each). The CDR3 length is 17 residues. The V end was cut by 6 bases, the J end by 1 base, with 19 bases between. Germline-derived CDR1 and CDR2 are MNHEY and SVGAGI. CDR3 nucleotide sequence: TGTGCCAGCAGGGTGTTTCCAGGGGAGGCATCCTACAATGAGCAGTTCTTC. Translation gives CASRVFPGEASYNEQFF.